One sample yielded the 7 T cell receptor beta chains listed below, sequenced in a study of T cell repertoires in cytomegalovirus infection. TCRdb fed the reads into MiXCR, producing one record per CDR3 protein. The table shows 100,000 to 150,000 distinct CDR3 sequences, with 32% occurring only once. No antigen is known for these receptors. The input for sequencing was CD8+ T cells from cultured PBMCs, taken from culture after CMV antigen stimulation. These receptors all stem from a human donor in good health (CMV status not recorded). Some clones in this sample may be carry-over from other donors' samples.

The genes are TRBV10-3 and TRBJ1-2; D uncertain. The V gene lost 0 bases and the J gene lost 4 bases, with 6 bases spanning the gap. Germline V gene data show CDR1 as ENHRY and CDR2 as SYGVKD. The CDR3 consists of 13 residues. As DNA, the CDR3 is TGTGCCATCAGTGAGTCAGCAGGCTATGGCTACACCTTC. Translated, it gives CAISESAGYGYTF.

This clonotype appeared a few times. The chain has TRBV29-1 and TRBJ2-3; D unresolved. Germline assignment: CDR1 SQVTM and CDR2 ANQGSEA. This CDR3 has 10 amino acids. The germline V and J ends were trimmed by 4 bases and 5 bases, with 4 bases remaining between them. Here the CDR3 reads CSVAGDTQYF. CDR3 DNA sequence: TGCAGCGTTGCTGGAGATACGCAGTATTTT.

This clonotype showed up just a few times. The V call is TRBV24-1, the J call TRBJ2-2, with D unclear. Germline loops: CDR1 KGHDR, CDR2 SFDVKD. Trimming took 0 bases from V and 7 from J, leaving 5 bases between them. The CDR3 has 13 residues. The DNA of the CDR3 is TGTGCCACCAGTGATTTGACGGGCGGGGAGCTGTTTTTT. Translated, it gives CATSDLTGGELFF.

This clonotype was counted a few times. The chain has TRBV28 and TRBJ2-7; either TRBD1 or TRBD2 may fit D (5 bases each). The CDR3 loop spans 14 amino acids. In germline, CDR1 is MDHEN, CDR2 SYDVKM. Between the trimmed V and J ends, which lost 1 base and 2 bases, there was a span of 9 bases. CDR3 nucleotides: TGTGCCAGCAGTTTATCTCGGGGCCCCTACGAGCAGTACTTC. The encoded protein is CASSLSRGPYEQYF.

The chain employs TRBV4-3 and TRBJ2-6; 7 bases match TRBD1. Germline V gene data show CDR1 as LGHNA and CDR2 as YSLEER. The CDR3 spans 17 residues. J was trimmed by 1 base and V by 2 bases; bases with no gene match: 5. The CDR3 coding sequence is TGCGCCAGCAGCCAACCGGGACAGCTTTCTGGGGCCAACGTCCTGACTTTC. Amino acids: CASSQPGQLSGANVLTF.

J is TRBJ2-7 and V is TRBV4-1; 7 bases map to TRBD1. V shed 1 base and J 6 bases; nucleotides not matched to a gene: 0. Germline-derived CDR1 and CDR2 are MGHRA and YSYEKL. The CDR3 length is 12 residues. CDR3: CASSQGDSEQYF. CDR3 nucleotide sequence: TGCGCCAGCAGCCAAGGGGACAGCGAGCAGTACTTC.

The chain links TRBV2 to TRBJ2-5; no firm D call. This CDR3 has 10 residues. The germline V gene has CDR1 SNHLY and CDR2 FYNNEI. V lost 4 bases, J lost 5 bases, and 2 bases lay in between. The CDR3 DNA follows: TGTGCCAGCAGTGTTGAGACCCAGTACTTC. Its translation is CASSVETQYF.